Described below is a single T cell receptor beta chain sequence and its context. PCR primers comprised 60 Vbeta and 13 Jbeta primers. Sequenced by immunoSEQ multiplex PCR; TCRdb stores in-frame clones only, minus some. The sample includes about 95,000 clones, roughly four fifths seen only once; the top ten take around 3.7%. This entry belongs to a study of cytomegalovirus exposure and HLA in healthy donors. Trimming cost V 5 bases and J 2 bases; bases outside gene matches: 8. Germline V gene sequence: CDR1 GTSNPN, CDR2 SVGIG (reference sequence). This CDR3 is 15 amino acids long. Sequencing was performed on PBMCs. This receptor was obtained from a young man in good health and CMV-seropositive. The rearrangement links TRBV30 to TRBJ2-1, with 8 bases aligning to TRBD2. The CDR3 DNA follows: TGTGCCTGGGGTTTAACGGGAGGGCCCTACAATGAGCAGTTCTTC. It is translated as CAWGLTGGPYNEQFF.